The T cell receptor (beta chain) described here comes from a study of read filtering for tumor transcriptome and immune sequencing. This clonotype has only a few counts. From approximately 400 ng of RNA, a library with molecular barcoded alpha/delta and beta/gamma adaptors was made. TCRdb reanalysed the reads using MiXCR and keeps one entry per CDR3 protein. The table lists some 130,000 distinct CDR3 sequences, roughly 13% of them singletons, with around 8.2% in the top ten. The sequence was collected from a donor older than 35 with multiple myeloma. Source material: a population of CD138-negative cells sorted from bone marrow.

CDR3 in amino acids: CAISASRTSGNTEQYF. The CDR3, as DNA: TGTGCCATCAGTGCTAGCCGGACTAGCGGGAATACCGAGCAGTACTTC. The gene calls are TRBV10-3 and TRBJ2-7; 12 bases are a match to TRBD2. Looked up from germline, CDR1 is ENHRY and CDR2 is SYGVKD. The CDR3 has 16 residues. Trimming removed 4 bases from V and 6 bases from J; junction bases left unmatched: 10.